Presented here are 7 T cell receptor beta chains from one specimen sequenced in a study of tumor and adjacent non-tumor tissue in lung cancer. No cell sorting was done before RNA was extracted from the tissue. TCRbeta libraries were built with three rounds of nested PCR, modified from ARM-PCR. TCRdb reprocessed the multiplex PCR reads via MiXCR and lists one record per CDR3 protein. The sample has under 150,000 distinct CDR3 sequences; approximately 71% are singletons. Sample: lung tumor tissue. These receptors came from a man in his thirties or forties with non-small cell lung cancer.

Regarding this clonotype: The germline gene is not matched at one end of the junction; a read error may be the cause. V and J are TRBV11-2 and TRBJ2-1; 9 bases are shared with TRBD1. The CDR3 spans 13 residues. CDR1 is SGHAT, CDR2 FQNNGV, per germline. CDR3 nucleotides: TGTGCCAGCAGTTTAGACAGGGGGGATGAGCAGTTCTTC. Residues: CASSLDRGDEQFF.

Regarding this clonotype: This may be a read error, as it is one base from a much larger clone. The chain recombines TRBV20-1 with TRBJ1-5; D gene unclear. The J call may be wrong; the DNA end is better matched by TRBJ2-3. Germline V gives CDR1 DFQATT, CDR2 SNEGSKA (reference sequence). CDR3 length equals 16 residues. In DNA form, the CDR3 reads TGCAGTGCTAGAGATCTGCGAGGCTATAGCAATCAGCCCCAGTATTTT. The encoded protein is CSARDLRGYSNQPQYF.

This clonotype was recorded a few times. This chain joins TRBV7-8 and TRBJ2-1, with D possibly called TRBD1 or TRBD2 (6 bases each). The CDR3 length is 16 residues. Germline V gene data show CDR1 as SGHVS and CDR2 as FQNEAQ. Between the trimmed V and J ends, which lost 1 base and 1 base, there was a span of 11 bases. The CDR3 loop is CASSLEGGESYNEQFF. The CDR3 region has the DNA TGTGCCAGCAGCTTAGAGGGGGGAGAGTCCTACAATGAGCAGTTCTTC.

In regard to this clonotype: Relative to the germline gene, one junction end is altered; a read error may explain this. The chain carries TRBV6-5 and TRBJ2-6, with D possibly matching TRBD1 (5 bases). From germline, CDR1 is MNHEY and CDR2 SVGAGI. This CDR3 is 16 amino acids long. This CDR3 reads CASSYRVSSGANFLTF. The CDR3 DNA reads TGTGCCAGCAGTTATCGGGTCAGCTCTGGGGCCAACTTCCTGACTTTC.

Concerning this clonotype itself: A much larger clone is a single base away; this may be a read error. The chain employs TRBV20-1 and TRBJ2-5; D is perhaps TRBD1 or TRBD2 (5 bases each). The CDR3 covers 12 residues. The germline V and J ends were trimmed by 4 bases and 5 bases, with 11 bases remaining between them. Germline CDR1 is DFQATT and CDR2 is SNEGSKA (reference sequence). The CDR3 DNA sequence: TGCAGTGCTATTCAGAGGGGTGAGACCCAGTACTTC. Translated: CSAIQRGETQYF.

In regard to this clonotype: One end of the junction does not line up with germline, which may come from a read error. The CDR3 region has the DNA TGCAGTGCTAGAGGGCAGGGGGGGGAAGCCCTCCGCTTT. Its protein product is CSARGQGGEALRF. The rearrangement joins TRBV20-1 to TRBJ1-6, with TRBD1 matching 7 bases. From germline, CDR1 is DFQATT and CDR2 SNEGSKA (reference sequence). The CDR3 runs to 13 residues.

This clonotype was counted a few times. With a much larger clone just one base away, this may be a read error. The DNA is omitted, as the CDR3 cannot be located on it reliably, and the CDR3 follows TCRdb's listing. CDR3 in amino acids: CASSSSTYEKYF. J is TRBJ2-7 and V is TRBV6-5. The CDR3 adds up to 12 amino acids, both ends counted. Germline lookup yields CDR1 MNHEY and CDR2 SVGAGI.